This T cell receptor (beta chain) was found in a study of cytomegalovirus exposure and HLA in healthy donors. PCR employed 60 Vbeta and 13 Jbeta primers. The assay was immunoSEQ multiplex PCR, and TCRdb's table has in-frame clones only and misses some. The sample's table shows 150,000 to 200,000 clones. Germline CDR1 MDHEN, CDR2 SYDVKM. CDR3 length equals 15 residues. V lost 5 bases and J 0 bases, leaving 11 bases between the germline ends. Sequenced input: PBMCs. The V and J genes are TRBV28 and TRBJ1-3, with D possibly matching TRBD1 (5 bases). This clonotype was sampled from a man aged 30 to 39 in good health and CMV-seronegative. Here the CDR3 DNA reads TGTGCCAGCAGTGGGGGGGGGAACTCTGGAAACACCATATATTTT. The encoded protein is CASSGGGNSGNTIYF.